A single sample is the source of the 21 T cell receptor beta chains below, sequenced in a study of CD8 T cells in Susac syndrome (dated by TCRdb to about 2019). Libraries came from the immunoSEQ multiplex PCR assay. RNA was extracted using the RNeasy kit, and 0.5 to 1 microgram was reverse transcribed with random hexamers. TCRdb passed the public sequencing reads through fastp at Q25 and MiXCR, retaining productive beta sequences. Each entry is one CDR3 protein sequence, shown with its most common DNA and genes. The sample table contains 170,000 or so distinct CDR3 sequences; only one count was recorded for 95% to 97% of them. Approximately 0.12% of the sample comes from the top ten. The specimen sequenced was CD4+ T cells from PBMCs. Source of these receptors: a human donor with Susac syndrome.

The chain couples TRBV5-1 to TRBJ2-3, with 8 bases matching TRBD1. V shed 4 bases, J shed 6 bases, and the junction held 7 bases outside the gene matches. In germline, CDR1 is SGHRS, CDR2 YFSETQ. CDR3 length: 14 residues. CDR3 DNA: TGCGCCAGCAGCCGGACAGGGCCACAGGATACGCAGTATTTT. The encoded protein is CASSRTGPQDTQYF.

This clonotype is a singleton in its sample. CDR3 coding DNA: TGTGCCGGGGGAGTTTACAATGAGCAGTTCTTC. Translating gives CAGGVYNEQFF. This rearrangement joins TRBV21-1 to TRBJ2-1; the table gives TRBD1 as D, unverified against the DNA. TRBV21-1 is flagged as a pseudogene. The CDR3 has 11 residues.

This rearrangement joins TRBV7-9 to TRBJ2-3, with 15 positions matching TRBD2. The CDR3 is 17 amino acids. V shed 3 bases, J shed 5 bases, and the junction held 6 bases outside the gene matches. Germline assignment: CDR1 SEHNR and CDR2 FQNEAQ (reference sequence). The CDR3 spells CASSLHWTSGGVDTQYF. CDR3 DNA: TGTGCCAGCAGCTTGCATTGGACTAGCGGGGGGGTAGATACGCAGTATTTT.

This rearrangement joins TRBV3-1 to TRBJ1-1; no definite D call. Trimming shortened V by 1 base and J by 7 bases, and 4 bases separated the two germline ends. From germline, CDR1 is LGHDT and CDR2 YNNKEL (reference sequence). The CDR3 sequence is 11 residues long. The CDR3 region is CASSQVDEAFF. CDR3 coding DNA: TGTGCCAGCAGCCAAGTAGATGAAGCTTTCTTT.

V gene TRBV12-3 or TRBV12-4 combines with J gene TRBJ2-7; perhaps TRBD2 as D (6 bases). CDR3 size: 13 residues. V gave up 2 bases and J gave up 6 bases, with 11 bases separating them. This chain's CDR3 is CASSLTRDAEQYF. The CDR3 DNA reads TGTGCCAGCAGTTTAACGCGGGACGCCGAGCAGTACTTC.

This clonotype was detected once. V gene TRBV7-2 combines with J gene TRBJ1-1; D unclear. This CDR3 is built from 15 residues. Per the germline V gene, CDR1 is SGHTA and CDR2 is FQGNSA. Trimming pared 6 bases from V and 2 bases from J, leaving 16 bases between. The chain's CDR3 is CASRLFDGENTEAFF. The CDR3 DNA reads TGTGCCAGCAGGTTATTCGACGGTGAAAACACTGAAGCTTTCTTT.

The chain combines TRBV20-1 with TRBJ2-1; no reliable D call. Trimming took 6 bases from V and 1 from J, leaving 7 bases between them. The CDR3 has 12 amino acids. Germline V gene lookup returns CDR1 DFQATT and CDR2 SNEGSKA (reference sequence). DNA for the CDR3: TGCAGTGCGCAACTGTCCTACAATGAGCAGTTCTTC. Encoded protein: CSAQLSYNEQFF.

The CDR3 region has the DNA TGCAGTGCTGAAGCGGGAGTGGGGACAGATACGCAGTATTTT. Translated, it gives CSAEAGVGTDTQYF. The gene calls are TRBV20-1 and TRBJ2-3, with 8 bases that match TRBD2. The CDR3 consists of 14 residues. Germline V gene lookup returns CDR1 DFQATT and CDR2 SNEGSKA (reference sequence). V trimming: 5 bases; J trimming: 3 bases; junction bases outside the gene matches: 7.

The chain uses TRBV2 and TRBJ2-1; D might be TRBD2 (6 bases). V gave up 7 bases and J gave up 5 bases, with 12 bases separating them. Per germline, CDR1 SNHLY and CDR2 FYNNEI. This CDR3 contains 13 residues. The CDR3 nucleotides are TGTGCCAGCAAGTTAGCGGCGAACAATGAGCAGTTCTTC. This codes for CASKLAANNEQFF.

The chain recombines TRBV29-1 with TRBJ2-7; tentative D call: TRBD2 (6 bases). The CDR3 spans 14 residues. Germline CDR1 is SQVTM and CDR2 is ANQGSEA. Trimming shortened V by 6 bases and J by 3 bases, and 18 bases separated the two germline ends. CDR3 in amino acids: CSVAPGLGDYEQYF. The CDR3, as DNA: TGCAGCGTCGCGCCGGGACTGGGGGACTACGAGCAGTACTTC.

V and J are TRBV12-3 or TRBV12-4 and TRBJ2-2; no clear D. V was clipped by 6 bases and J by 3 bases, with 5 bases between them. The CDR3 has 12 residues. The CDR3 reads CASRSYTGELFF. CDR3 coding DNA: TGTGCCAGCAGGTCGTACACCGGGGAGCTGTTTTTT.

This chain uses TRBV20-1 with TRBJ2-6; D not resolved. The germline gives CDR1 DFQATT, CDR2 SNEGSKA (reference sequence). This CDR3 comprises 12 residues. The V gene lost 8 bases and the J gene lost 4 bases, with 9 bases spanning the gap. This chain's CDR3 is CSTTTGANVLTF. CDR3 DNA sequence: TGCAGTACCACGACCGGGGCCAACGTCCTGACTTTC.

This clonotype was picked up one time. The chain recombines TRBV12-3 or TRBV12-4 with TRBJ1-1; the D is unclear. CDR3 size: 14 residues. The ends were cut back, 7 bases at V and 1 base at J, with 13 bases in the middle. In DNA, the CDR3 is TGTGCCAGCACCCTATCCGGGCGGAACACTGAAGCTTTCTTT. It encodes CASTLSGRNTEAFF.

CDR3 sequence (DNA): TGTGCCAGCAGTTTGGGCAGGTCGGGTGAGCAGTTCTTC. Encoded protein: CASSLGRSGEQFF. V and J are TRBV12-3 or TRBV12-4 and TRBJ2-1; D is ambiguous. V lost 3 bases to trimming and J lost 9 bases, with 12 bases between them. This CDR3 is built from 13 residues.

This rearrangement joins TRBV29-1 to TRBJ2-3; TRBD1 aligns across 7 bases. After removal of 8 bases from V and 10 bases from J, the junction contained 15 bases not matched to a gene. The CDR3 loop spans 13 amino acids. Germline V gene lookup returns CDR1 SQVTM and CDR2 ANQGSEA. The CDR3 DNA is TGCAGCCAATCTCCTGACAGGGACGGCGCGCAGTATTTT. It codes for CSQSPDRDGAQYF.

This chain connects TRBV30 to TRBJ1-2; D remains unclear. Germline-derived CDR1 and CDR2 are GTSNPN and SVGIG (reference sequence). V dropped 0 bases and J dropped 4 bases, with 12 bases sitting between them. CDR3 length equals 14 residues. The CDR3 is CAWSVRRTSYGYTF. The DNA of the CDR3 is TGTGCCTGGAGTGTAAGGAGAACTTCCTATGGCTACACCTTC.

V and J are TRBV7-8 and TRBJ2-5, with 8 bases lining up with TRBD1. The length of the CDR3 is 13 residues. In germline, CDR1 is SGHVS, CDR2 FQNEAQ. The trim removed 8 bases at V and 3 bases at J, leaving 5 bases unmatched. The chain's CDR3 is CASDRGEEETQYF. CDR3 nucleotides: TGTGCCAGCGACAGGGGTGAGGAAGAGACCCAGTACTTC. The full variable domain, completed using reference TRBV7-8 and TRBJ2-5, is GAGVSQSPRYKVAKRGQDVALRCDPISGHVSLFWYQQALGQGPEFLTYFQNEAQLDKSGLPSDRFFAERPEGSVSTLKIQRTQQEDSAVYLCASDRGEEETQYFGPGTRLLVL.

The rearrangement uses TRBV12-3 or TRBV12-4 and TRBJ1-6; 9 nucleotides agree with TRBD1. Trimming took 5 bases from V and 9 from J; bases not matched to a gene: 8. The CDR3 sequence is 15 residues long. The CDR3 protein is CASSRSEGQGSPLHF. The CDR3 coding sequence is TGTGCCAGCAGTCGATCCGAGGGACAGGGTTCACCCCTCCACTTT.

The rearrangement uses TRBV20-1 and TRBJ2-2; TRBD2 agrees at 11 bases. This CDR3 spans 16 amino acids. Per the germline V gene, CDR1 is DFQATT and CDR2 is SNEGSKA (reference sequence). J lost 4 bases, V lost 3 bases, and 7 bases had no gene match. The CDR3 reads CSARSRLAGFTGELFF. CDR3 nucleotides: TGCAGTGCTAGGTCAAGACTAGCGGGATTCACCGGGGAGCTGTTTTTT.

The rearrangement links TRBV30 to TRBJ2-7; D possibly corresponds to TRBD1 (6 bases). Trimming removed 1 base from V and 4 bases from J, with 8 bases in between. The CDR3 runs 12 residues. Germline V gene sequence: CDR1 GTSNPN, CDR2 SVGIG (reference sequence). The CDR3, as DNA: TGTGCCTGGAGTGCGCAGGGGTACGAGCAGTACTTC. Its protein product is CAWSAQGYEQYF.

The V and J genes are TRBV29-1 and TRBJ1-2, with D maybe TRBD1 (6 bases). Per the germline V gene, CDR1 is SQVTM and CDR2 is ANQGSEA. The CDR3 extends over 12 amino acids. Trimming stripped 5 bases from V and 4 bases from J, with 11 bases between. This chain's CDR3 is CSVLDSLYGYTF. The DNA for the CDR3 is TGCAGCGTTTTGGACAGCCTCTATGGCTACACCTTC.